This T cell receptor (beta chain) is from a study of T cells in Graves' hyperthyroidism and ophthalmopathy. TCR beta CDR3 sequences were amplified from RNA transcripts. Initially, a first-round RT-PCR of the TCR CDR3 employed the HTBI primer set. TCRdb re-derived calls from the multiplex PCR reads in MiXCR, one entry per CDR3 protein. The table records 600,000 to 700,000 distinct CDR3 sequences, nearly 45% of them present only once. The study, taken as a whole, reports: The model foresaw ophthalmopathy a median around 6.4 months prior to onset. Appearing also in blood were most of the thyroid clonotypes expanded above 0.001.

The CDR3 spans 19 residues. Per the germline V gene, CDR1 is KGHSY and CDR2 is FQNENV. On this clonotype: Antigen: not known. One end of the junction fails to match germline, which may point to a read error.

Input material: peripheral blood or thyroid tissue (not recorded which). This sequence was found in an adult man with Graves' disease, either hyperthyroidism or ophthalmopathy (not recorded which). The rearrangement joins TRBV16 to TRBJ1-2; 8 nucleotides agree with TRBD1. This chain's CDR3 is CASSQDSGGILLPGYGYTF. The CDR3, as DNA: TGCGCCAGCAGCCAAGATTCAGGGGGCATCCTCCTCCCAGGCTATGGCTACACCTTC.